One and the same sample provided the 2 T cell receptor beta chains below, sequenced in a study of preoperative IRX-2 immunotherapy in early breast cancer. The treatment: preoperative locoregional IRX-2 cytokine immunotherapy. Clones were read by immunoSEQ multiplex PCR, and TCRdb kept only the in-frame ones, dropping some. The top ten hold approximately 26% of the sample, which has around 22,000 clones, 80% to 90% seen once. Here the sequenced sample was tumor tissue, taken after IRX-2 immunotherapy. These receptors were taken from a human donor with breast cancer.

A word on this clone: The junction shows a germline mismatch at one end, possibly a read error. The chain combines TRBV9 with TRBJ1-2, with D possibly being TRBD1 (6 bases). CDR1 is SGDLS and CDR2 is YYNGEE in the germline V gene. The CDR3 is 13 amino acids. The CDR3 loop reads CAGSVTGIYGYTF. CDR3 bases: TGTGCCGGCAGCGTAACAGGGATCTATGGCTACACCTTC.

CDR3 DNA: TGTGCCAGCACCTGGACCGGGACGCCAAGCTCCTACGAGCAGTACTTC. It specifies CASTWTGTPSSYEQYF. V usage is TRBV7-2 and J usage is TRBJ2-7, with D possibly called TRBD1 or TRBD2 (5 bases each). The CDR3 covers 16 residues. Trimming removed 7 bases at V and 0 bases at J, with 19 bases between. Germline CDR1 is SGHTA and CDR2 is FQGNSA.